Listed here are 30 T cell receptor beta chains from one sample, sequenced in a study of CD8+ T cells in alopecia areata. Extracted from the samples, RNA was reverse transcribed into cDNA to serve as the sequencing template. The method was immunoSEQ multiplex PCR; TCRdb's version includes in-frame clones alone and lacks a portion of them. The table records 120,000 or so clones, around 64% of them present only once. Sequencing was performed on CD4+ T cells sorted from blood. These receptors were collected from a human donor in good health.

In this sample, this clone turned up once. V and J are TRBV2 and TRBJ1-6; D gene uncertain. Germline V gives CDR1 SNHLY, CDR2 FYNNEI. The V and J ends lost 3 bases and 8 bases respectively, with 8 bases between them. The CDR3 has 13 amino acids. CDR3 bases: TGTGCCAGCAGTGACCAGAGTCATTCACCCCTCCACTTT. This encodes CASSDQSHSPLHF.

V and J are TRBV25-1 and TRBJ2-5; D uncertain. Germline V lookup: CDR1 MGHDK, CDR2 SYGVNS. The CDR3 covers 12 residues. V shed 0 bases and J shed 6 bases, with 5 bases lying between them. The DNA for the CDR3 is TGTGCCAGCAGTGAATATGGACAGACCCAGTACTTC. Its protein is CASSEYGQTQYF.

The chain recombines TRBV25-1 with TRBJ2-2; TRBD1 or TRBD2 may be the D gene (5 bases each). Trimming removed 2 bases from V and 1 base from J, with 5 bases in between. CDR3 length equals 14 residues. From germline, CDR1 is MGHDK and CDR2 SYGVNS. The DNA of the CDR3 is TGTGCCAGCAGTGAAGGGGGGAACACCGGGGAGCTGTTTTTT. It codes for CASSEGGNTGELFF.

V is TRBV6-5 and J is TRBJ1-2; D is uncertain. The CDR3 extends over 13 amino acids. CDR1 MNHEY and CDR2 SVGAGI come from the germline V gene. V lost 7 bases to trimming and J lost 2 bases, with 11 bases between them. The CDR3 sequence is CASKGTGNYGYTF. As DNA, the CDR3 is TGTGCCAGCAAGGGTACCGGGAACTATGGCTACACCTTC.

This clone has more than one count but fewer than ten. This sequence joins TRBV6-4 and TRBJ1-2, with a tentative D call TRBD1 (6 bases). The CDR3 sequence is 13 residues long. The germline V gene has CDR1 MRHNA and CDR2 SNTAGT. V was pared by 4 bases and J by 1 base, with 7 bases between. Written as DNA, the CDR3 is TGTGCCAGCAGTGGGACAGTTAACTATGGCTACACCTTC. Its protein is CASSGTVNYGYTF.

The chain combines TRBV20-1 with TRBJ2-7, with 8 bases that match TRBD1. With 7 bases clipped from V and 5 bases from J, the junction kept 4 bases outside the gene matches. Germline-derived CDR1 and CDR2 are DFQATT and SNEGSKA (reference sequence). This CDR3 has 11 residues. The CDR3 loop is CSGQDRDEQYF. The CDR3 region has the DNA TGCAGTGGTCAGGACAGGGACGAGCAGTACTTC.

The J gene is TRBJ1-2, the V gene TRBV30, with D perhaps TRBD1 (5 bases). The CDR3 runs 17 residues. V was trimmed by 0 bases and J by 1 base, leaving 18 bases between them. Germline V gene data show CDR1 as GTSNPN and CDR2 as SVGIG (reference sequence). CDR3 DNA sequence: TGTGCCTGGAGTGTACTTGCAGGGAGAAGCGTTAACTATGGCTACACCTTC. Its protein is CAWSVLAGRSVNYGYTF.

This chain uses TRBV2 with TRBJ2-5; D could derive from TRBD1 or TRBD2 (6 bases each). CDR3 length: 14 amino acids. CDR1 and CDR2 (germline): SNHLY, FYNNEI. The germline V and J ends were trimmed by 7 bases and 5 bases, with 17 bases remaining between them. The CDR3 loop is CASIPNRGRETQYF. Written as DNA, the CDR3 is TGTGCCAGCATCCCCAATCGGGGGCGGGAGACCCAGTACTTC.

The CDR3 sequence: CASSEASPNEQYF. The CDR3 region has the DNA TGTGCCAGCAGTGAAGCGAGTCCTAACGAGCAGTACTTC. This chain connects TRBV2 to TRBJ2-7; D unresolved. This CDR3 is 13 amino acids long. Trimming removed 0 bases at V and 5 bases at J, with 8 bases between. Germline-derived CDR1 and CDR2 are SNHLY and FYNNEI.

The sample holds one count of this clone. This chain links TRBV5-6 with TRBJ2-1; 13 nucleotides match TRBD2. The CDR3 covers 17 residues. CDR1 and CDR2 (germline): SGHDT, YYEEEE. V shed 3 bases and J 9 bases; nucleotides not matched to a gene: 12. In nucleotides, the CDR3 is TGTGCCAGCAGCTCCCCTAGGGGACTAGCGGGGAGGGGTGAGCAGTTCTTC. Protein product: CASSSPRGLAGRGEQFF.

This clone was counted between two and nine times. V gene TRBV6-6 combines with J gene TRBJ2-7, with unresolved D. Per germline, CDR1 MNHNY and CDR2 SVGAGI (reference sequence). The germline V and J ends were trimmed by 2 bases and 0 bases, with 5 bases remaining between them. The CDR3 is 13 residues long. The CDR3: CASSYGYSYEQYF. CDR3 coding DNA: TGTGCCAGCAGTTACGGTTACTCCTACGAGCAGTACTTC.

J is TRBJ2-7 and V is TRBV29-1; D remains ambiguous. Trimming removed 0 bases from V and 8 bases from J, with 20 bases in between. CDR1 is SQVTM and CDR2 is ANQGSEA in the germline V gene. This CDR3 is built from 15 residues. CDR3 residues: CSVEDRMTGNGKQYF. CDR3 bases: TGCAGCGTTGAAGATCGAATGACGGGCAATGGGAAGCAGTACTTC.

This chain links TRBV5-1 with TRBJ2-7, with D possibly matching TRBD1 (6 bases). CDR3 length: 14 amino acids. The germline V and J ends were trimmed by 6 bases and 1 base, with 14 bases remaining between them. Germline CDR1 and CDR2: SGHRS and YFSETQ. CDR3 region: CASIATGPSYEQYF. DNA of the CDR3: TGCGCCAGCATCGCCACAGGGCCTTCCTACGAGCAGTACTTC.

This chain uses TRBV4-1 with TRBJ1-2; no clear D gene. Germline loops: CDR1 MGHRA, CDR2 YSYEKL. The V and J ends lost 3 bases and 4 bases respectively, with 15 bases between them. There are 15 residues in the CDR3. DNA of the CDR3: TGCGCCAGCAGCCAGGGTTTTGGGGTTGGCTATGGCTACACCTTC. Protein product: CASSQGFGVGYGYTF.

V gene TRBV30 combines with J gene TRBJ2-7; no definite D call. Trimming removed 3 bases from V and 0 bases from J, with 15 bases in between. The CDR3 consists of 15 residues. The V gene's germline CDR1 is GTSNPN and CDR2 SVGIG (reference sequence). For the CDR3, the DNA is TGTGCCTGGAGGATCCGGGCCCCTAGCTCCTACGAGCAGTACTTC. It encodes CAWRIRAPSSYEQYF.

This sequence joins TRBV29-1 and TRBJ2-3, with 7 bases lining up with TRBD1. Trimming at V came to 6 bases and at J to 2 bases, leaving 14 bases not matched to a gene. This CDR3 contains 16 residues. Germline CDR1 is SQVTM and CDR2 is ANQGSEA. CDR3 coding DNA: TGCAGCGTCCCCTTTACGACAGGGAGCCCCACAGATACGCAGTATTTT. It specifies CSVPFTTGSPTDTQYF.

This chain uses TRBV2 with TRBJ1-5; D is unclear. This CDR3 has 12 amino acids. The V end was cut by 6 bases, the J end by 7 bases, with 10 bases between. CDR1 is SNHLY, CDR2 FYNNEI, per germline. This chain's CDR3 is CASSGIGQPQHF. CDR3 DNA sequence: TGTGCCAGCAGCGGGATTGGGCAGCCCCAGCATTTT.

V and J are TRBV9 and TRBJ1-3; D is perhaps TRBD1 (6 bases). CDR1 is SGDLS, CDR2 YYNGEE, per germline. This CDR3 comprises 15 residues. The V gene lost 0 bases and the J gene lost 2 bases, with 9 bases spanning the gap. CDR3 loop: CASSVEGGAGNTIYF. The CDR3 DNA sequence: TGTGCCAGCAGCGTAGAGGGGGGAGCTGGAAACACCATATATTTT.

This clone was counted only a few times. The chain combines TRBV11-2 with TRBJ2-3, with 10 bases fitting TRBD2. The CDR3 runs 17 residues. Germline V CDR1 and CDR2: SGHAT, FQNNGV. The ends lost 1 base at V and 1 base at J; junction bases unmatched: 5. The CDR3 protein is CASSLGVLAGGTDTQYF. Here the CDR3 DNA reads TGTGCCAGCAGCTTAGGAGTCCTAGCGGGGGGCACAGATACGCAGTATTTT.

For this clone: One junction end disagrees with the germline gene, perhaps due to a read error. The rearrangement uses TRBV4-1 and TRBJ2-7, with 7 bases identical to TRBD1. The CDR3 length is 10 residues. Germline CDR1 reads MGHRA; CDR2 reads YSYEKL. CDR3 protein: CASSQGQTNF. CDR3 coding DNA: TGCGCCAGCAGCCAGGGACAGACAAACTTC.

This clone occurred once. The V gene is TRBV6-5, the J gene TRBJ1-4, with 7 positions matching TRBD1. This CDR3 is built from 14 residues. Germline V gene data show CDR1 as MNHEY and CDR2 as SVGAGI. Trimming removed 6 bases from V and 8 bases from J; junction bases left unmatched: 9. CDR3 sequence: CASSPGGGQEKLFF. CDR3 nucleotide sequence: TGTGCCAGCAGCCCAGGGGGGGGCCAGGAAAAACTGTTTTTT.

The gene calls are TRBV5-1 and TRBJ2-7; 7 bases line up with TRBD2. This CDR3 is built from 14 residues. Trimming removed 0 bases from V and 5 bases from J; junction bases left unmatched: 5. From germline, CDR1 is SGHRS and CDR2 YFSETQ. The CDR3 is CASSLGLATHEQYF. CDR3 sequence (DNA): TGCGCCAGCAGCTTGGGACTAGCTACCCACGAGCAGTACTTC.

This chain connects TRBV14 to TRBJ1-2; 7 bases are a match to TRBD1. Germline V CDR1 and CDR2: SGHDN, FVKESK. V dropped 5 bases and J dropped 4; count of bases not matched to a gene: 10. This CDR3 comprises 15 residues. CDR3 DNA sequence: TGTGCCAGCAGCGCTCGACAGGGCTGGGCCTATGGCTACACCTTC. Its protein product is CASSARQGWAYGYTF. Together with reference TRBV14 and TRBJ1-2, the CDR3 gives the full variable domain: EAGVTQFPSHSVIEKGQTVTLRCDPISGHDNLYWYRRVMGKEIKFLLHFVKESKQDESGMPNNRFLAERTGGTYSTLKVQPAELEDSGVYFCASSARQGWAYGYTFGSGTRLTVV.

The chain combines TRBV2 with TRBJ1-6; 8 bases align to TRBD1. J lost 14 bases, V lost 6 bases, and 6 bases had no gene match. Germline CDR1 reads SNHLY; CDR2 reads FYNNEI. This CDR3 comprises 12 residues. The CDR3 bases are TGTGCCAGCAGCCGACAGGGGACCACCCTCCACTTT. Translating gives CASSRQGTTLHF.

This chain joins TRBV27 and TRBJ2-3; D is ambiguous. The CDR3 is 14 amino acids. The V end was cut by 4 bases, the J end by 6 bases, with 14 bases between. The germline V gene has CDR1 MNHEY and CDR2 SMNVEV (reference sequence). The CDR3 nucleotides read TGTGCCAGCAGTTCCGCCAACTCTCGGGATACGCAGTATTTT. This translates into CASSSANSRDTQYF.

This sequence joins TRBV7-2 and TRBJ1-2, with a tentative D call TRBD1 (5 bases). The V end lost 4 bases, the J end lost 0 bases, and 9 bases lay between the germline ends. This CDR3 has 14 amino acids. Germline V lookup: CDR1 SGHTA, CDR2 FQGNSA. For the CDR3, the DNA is TGTGCCAGCAGCTCACGACAGCCTAACTATGGCTACACCTTC. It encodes CASSSRQPNYGYTF.

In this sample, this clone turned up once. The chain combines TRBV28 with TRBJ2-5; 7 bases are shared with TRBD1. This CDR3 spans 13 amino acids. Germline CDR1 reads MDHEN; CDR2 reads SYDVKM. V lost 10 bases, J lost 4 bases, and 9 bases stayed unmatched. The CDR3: CATVGQFGETQYF. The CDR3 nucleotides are TGTGCCACCGTGGGACAGTTCGGAGAGACCCAGTACTTC.

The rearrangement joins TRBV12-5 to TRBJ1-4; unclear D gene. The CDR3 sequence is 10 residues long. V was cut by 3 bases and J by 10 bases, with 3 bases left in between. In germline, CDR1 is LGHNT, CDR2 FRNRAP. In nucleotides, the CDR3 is TGTGCTAGTGGTTTTGGAAAACTGTTTTTT. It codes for CASGFGKLFF.

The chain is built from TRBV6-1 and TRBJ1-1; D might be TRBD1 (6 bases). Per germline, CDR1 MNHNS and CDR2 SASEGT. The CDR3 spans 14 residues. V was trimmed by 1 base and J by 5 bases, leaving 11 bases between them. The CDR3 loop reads CASSEDFRGTEAFF. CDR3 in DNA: TGTGCCAGCAGTGAAGACTTTAGGGGGACTGAAGCTTTCTTT.

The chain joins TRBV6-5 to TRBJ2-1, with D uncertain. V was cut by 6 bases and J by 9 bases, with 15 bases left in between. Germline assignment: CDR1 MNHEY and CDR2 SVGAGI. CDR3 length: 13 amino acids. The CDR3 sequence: CASRPPGLIEQFF. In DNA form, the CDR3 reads TGTGCCAGCAGACCCCCGGGCCTTATTGAGCAGTTCTTC.